This TCR beta chain came from a study of blood T cell repertoires in COVID-19. Study at large: From the United States, Italy and Spain came samples of acute and convalescent COVID-19. PBMCs, B-cell-depleted T cells, or T cells were the source of the cDNA or gDNA that made up the material.

Cohort allocation depended upon clinical history that participants reported. Germline CDR1 and CDR2: ENHRY and SYGVKD. CDR3 size: 17 residues. Losses at the gene ends were 4 bases for V and 4 bases for J; bases not matched to a gene: 6. The repertoire was sequenced with immunoSEQ multiplex PCR; TCRdb's copy has only in-frame clones and lacks some. In the table there are about 18,000 clones, around 89% of which are singletons. The clonotype originates from a woman aged 25 to 39 who had recovered from COVID-19. The sample was PBMCs or T cells enriched from blood (not recorded which). The V gene is TRBV10-3, the J gene TRBJ2-2; 13 bases fit TRBD2. The CDR3 nucleotides are TGTGCCATCAGTGGGACTAGCGGGGGCCACCTCACCGGGGAGCTGTTTTTT. Translation: CAISGTSGGHLTGELFF.